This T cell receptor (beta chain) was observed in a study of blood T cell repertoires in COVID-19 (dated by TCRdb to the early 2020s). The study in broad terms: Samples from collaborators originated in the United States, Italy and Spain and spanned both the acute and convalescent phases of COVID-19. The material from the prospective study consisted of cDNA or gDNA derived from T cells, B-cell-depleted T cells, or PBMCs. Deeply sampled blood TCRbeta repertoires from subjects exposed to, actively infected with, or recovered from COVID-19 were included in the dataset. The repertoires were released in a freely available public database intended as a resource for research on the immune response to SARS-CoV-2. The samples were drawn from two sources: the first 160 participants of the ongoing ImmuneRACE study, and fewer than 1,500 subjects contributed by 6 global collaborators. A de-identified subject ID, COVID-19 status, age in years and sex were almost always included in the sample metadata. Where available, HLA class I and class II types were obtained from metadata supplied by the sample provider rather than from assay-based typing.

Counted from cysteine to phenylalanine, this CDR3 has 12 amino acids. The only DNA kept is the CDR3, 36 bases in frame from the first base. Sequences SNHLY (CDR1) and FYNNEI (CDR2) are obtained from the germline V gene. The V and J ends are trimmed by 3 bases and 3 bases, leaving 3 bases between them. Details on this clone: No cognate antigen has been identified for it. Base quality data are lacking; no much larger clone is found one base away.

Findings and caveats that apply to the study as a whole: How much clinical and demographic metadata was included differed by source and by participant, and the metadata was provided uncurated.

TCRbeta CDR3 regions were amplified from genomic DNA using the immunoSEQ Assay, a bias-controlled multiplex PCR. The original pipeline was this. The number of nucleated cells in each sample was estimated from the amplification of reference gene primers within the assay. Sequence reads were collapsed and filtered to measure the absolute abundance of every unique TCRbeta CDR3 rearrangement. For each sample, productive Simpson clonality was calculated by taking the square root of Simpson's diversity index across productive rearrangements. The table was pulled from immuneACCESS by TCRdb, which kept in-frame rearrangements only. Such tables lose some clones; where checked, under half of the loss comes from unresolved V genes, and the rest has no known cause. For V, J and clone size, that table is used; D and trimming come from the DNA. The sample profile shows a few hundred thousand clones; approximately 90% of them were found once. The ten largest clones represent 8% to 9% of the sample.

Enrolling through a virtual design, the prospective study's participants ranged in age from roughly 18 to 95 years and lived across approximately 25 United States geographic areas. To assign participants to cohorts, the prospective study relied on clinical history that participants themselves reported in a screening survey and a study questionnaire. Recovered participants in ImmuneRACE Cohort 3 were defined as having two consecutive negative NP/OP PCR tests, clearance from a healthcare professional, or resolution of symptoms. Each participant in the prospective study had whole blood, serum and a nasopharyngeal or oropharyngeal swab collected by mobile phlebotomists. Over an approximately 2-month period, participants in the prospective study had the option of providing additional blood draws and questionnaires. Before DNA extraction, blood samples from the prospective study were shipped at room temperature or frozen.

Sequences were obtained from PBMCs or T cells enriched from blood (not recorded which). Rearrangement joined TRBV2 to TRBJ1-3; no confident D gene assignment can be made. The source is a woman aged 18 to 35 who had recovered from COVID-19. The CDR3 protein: CASSDFGNTIYF. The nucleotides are TGTGCCAGCAGTGACTTTGGAAACACCATATATTTT.